This T cell receptor (beta chain) was documented in a study of T cell changes during pregnancy in multiple sclerosis. The CDR3 spans 16 residues. V was pared by 0 bases and J by 5 bases, with 14 bases between. CDR1 and CDR2 (germline): MNHNS, SASEGT. Sequencing used immunoSEQ multiplex PCR; TCRdb keeps in-frame clones, though not all of them. The sample includes around 100,000 clones, around 90% of them seen just once. The input for sequencing was peripheral blood, taken in the third trimester of pregnancy. The TCR originated in a female donor with multiple sclerosis, enrolled in a pregnancy study. The rearrangement joins TRBV6-1 to TRBJ1-5, with D perhaps TRBD1 (5 bases). For the CDR3, the DNA is TGTGCCAGCAGTGAAGCAGTGGGGGGAGACGATCAGCCCCAGCATTTT. It is translated as CASSEAVGGDDQPQHF.